The 3 T cell receptor beta chains reported below all come from one sample, sequenced in a study of tumor-infiltrating lymphocytes in glioblastoma multiforme. Multiple V-beta primers and a C-beta primer amplified TCRB from RNA. MiXCR, run by TCRdb on the multiplex PCR reads, gives a single entry per CDR3 protein. The repertoire holds tens of thousands of distinct CDR3 sequences, under 70% seen once, with approximately 31% in the top ten. Sequenced material: brain tumor tissue. Receptors were obtained from a male donor with glioblastoma.

Comments on this clonotype: An end of the junction differs from the germline gene, which may be a read error. The rearrangement joins TRBV20-1 to TRBJ2-1; 10 bases are shared with TRBD2. This CDR3 contains 17 residues. CDR1 is DFQATT and CDR2 is SNEGSKA in the germline V gene (reference sequence). The CDR3 is CNARGLAGVHRLGKQFF. CDR3 bases: TGCAATGCTAGAGGGCTAGCGGGAGTCCACCGACTTGGTAAGCAGTTCTTC.

Notes on this clonotype: One end of the junction varies from germline; a read error may be responsible. The chain has TRBV5-4 and TRBJ2-3; D possibly uses TRBD1 or TRBD2 (6 bases each). Looked up from germline, CDR1 is SGHNT and CDR2 is YYREEE (reference sequence). The CDR3 covers 16 residues. The CDR3 DNA reads TGTGCCAGCAGTTTGGGGGGCACGGGAAGCACAGATACTCAGTATTTT. The encoded protein is CASSLGGTGSTDTQYF.

With regard to this clonotype: This clone may be a read error of a much larger clone one base away. The chain links TRBV5-4 to TRBJ2-7, with TRBD1 matching 10 bases. The CDR3 is 15 residues long. The germline V gene encodes CDR1 SGHNT and CDR2 YYREEE (reference sequence). CDR3 DNA sequence: TGTGCCGGCAGCGGAGGACAGGGGGTTGTCTACGAGCAGTACTTC. It yields the protein CAGSGGQGVVYEQYF.